The entry below describes one T cell receptor beta chain. Its antigen is as yet unknown. Donors came from a validation cohort of some 130 subjects, distinct from the first 666-subject cohort. V shed 3 bases and J shed 7 bases, with 12 bases lying between them. This CDR3 spans 13 amino acids. Germline CDR1 reads MGHRA; CDR2 reads YSYEKL. This specimen comes from a study of cytomegalovirus exposure and HLA in healthy donors. The study's findings and limits: According to the study, 160 or so TCR beta chains were cytomegalovirus-associated. In vitro confirmation showed three CMV-associated chains to be CMV antigen specific.

Libraries were prepared by immunoSEQ multiplex PCR; TCRdb keeps only in-frame clonotypes and omits some of them. The sample shows 120,000 or so clones, 88% of them seen only once. The source is a man younger than 40 in good health and CMV-seronegative. The sample consisted of PBMCs. This chain connects TRBV4-1 to TRBJ2-5, with D perhaps matching TRBD2 (5 bases). The CDR3, as DNA: TGCGCCAGCAGCCAGATCAGGAGCGGGACCCAGTACTTC. It yields the protein CASSQIRSGTQYF.